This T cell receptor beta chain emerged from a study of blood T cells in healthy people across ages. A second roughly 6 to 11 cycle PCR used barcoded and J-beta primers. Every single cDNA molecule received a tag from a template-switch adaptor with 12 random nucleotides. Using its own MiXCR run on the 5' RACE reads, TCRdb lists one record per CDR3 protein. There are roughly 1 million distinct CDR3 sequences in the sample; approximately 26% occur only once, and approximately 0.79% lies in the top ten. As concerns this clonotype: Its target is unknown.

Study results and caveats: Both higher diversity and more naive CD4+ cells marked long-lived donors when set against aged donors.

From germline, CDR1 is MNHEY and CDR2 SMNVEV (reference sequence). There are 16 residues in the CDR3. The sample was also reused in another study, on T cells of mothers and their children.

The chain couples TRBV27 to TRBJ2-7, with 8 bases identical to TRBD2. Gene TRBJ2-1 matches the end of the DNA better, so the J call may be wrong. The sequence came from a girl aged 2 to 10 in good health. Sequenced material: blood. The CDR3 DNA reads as TGTGCCAGCAGTGTCCAAACTAGCGGACCTTACAATGAGCAGTTCTTC. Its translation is CASSVQTSGPYNEQFF.